This T cell receptor (beta chain) is from a study of T cell responses to AZD1222 COVID-19 vaccine. Whole-study findings and limits: Baseline antibody screening turned up just a handful of seropositive AZD1222 recipients. Repertoire sampling occurred only after the peak T cell response.

Method: immunoSEQ multiplex PCR; TCRdb's copy keeps in-frame clones and lacks some. This table has nearly 100,000 clones, approximately 91% appearing once. From germline, CDR1 is GTSNPN and CDR2 SVGIG (reference sequence). The CDR3 covers 15 residues. The ends lost 0 bases at V and 2 bases at J; junction bases unmatched: 6. Regarding this clone: Antigen: not known.

The chain links TRBV30 to TRBJ2-7; 8 bases agree with TRBD1. The source was peripheral blood, collected on day 0 of AZD1222 vaccination. This TCR was recovered from an adult in good health. The CDR3, as DNA: TGTGCCTGGAGTGTAACGATGACAGGGGCCTACGAGCAGTACTTC. Encoded protein: CAWSVTMTGAYEQYF.